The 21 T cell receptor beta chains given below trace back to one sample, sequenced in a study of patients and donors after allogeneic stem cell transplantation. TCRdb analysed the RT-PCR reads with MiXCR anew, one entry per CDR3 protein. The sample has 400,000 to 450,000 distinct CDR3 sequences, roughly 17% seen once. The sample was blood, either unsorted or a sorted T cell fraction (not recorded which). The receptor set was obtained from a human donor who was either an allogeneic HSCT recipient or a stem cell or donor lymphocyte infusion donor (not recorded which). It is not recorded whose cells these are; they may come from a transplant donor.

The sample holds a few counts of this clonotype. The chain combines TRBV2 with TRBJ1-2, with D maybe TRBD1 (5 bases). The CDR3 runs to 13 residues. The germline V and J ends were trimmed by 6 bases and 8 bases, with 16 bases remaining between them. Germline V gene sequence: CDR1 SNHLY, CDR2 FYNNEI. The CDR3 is CASSDGAHRGYTF. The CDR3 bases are TGTGCCAGCAGCGACGGGGCCCACAGAGGCTACACCTTC.

The CDR3 region has the DNA TGTGCCAGCAGAGACAGTTTTAATCAGCCCCAGCATTTT. Its protein is CASRDSFNQPQHF. J is TRBJ1-5 and V is TRBV19, with D perhaps matching TRBD1 (5 bases). The V end was cut by 9 bases, the J end by 4 bases, with 13 bases between. This CDR3 has 13 residues. Germline loops: CDR1 LNHDA, CDR2 SQIVND (reference sequence). Supplemented by reference TRBV19 and TRBJ1-5, the full variable domain reads DGGITQSPKYLFRKEGQNVTLSCEQNLNHDAMYWYRQDPGQGLRLIYYSQIVNDFQKGDIAEGYSVSREKKESFPLTVTSAQKNPTAFYLCASRDSFNQPQHFGDGTRLSIL.

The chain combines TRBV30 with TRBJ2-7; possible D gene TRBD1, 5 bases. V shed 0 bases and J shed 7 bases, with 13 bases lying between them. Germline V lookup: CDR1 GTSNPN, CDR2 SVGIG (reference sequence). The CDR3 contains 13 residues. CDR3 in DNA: TGTGCCTGGAGTGTACCCCCAGACAGAGAGCAGTACTTC. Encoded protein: CAWSVPPDREQYF.

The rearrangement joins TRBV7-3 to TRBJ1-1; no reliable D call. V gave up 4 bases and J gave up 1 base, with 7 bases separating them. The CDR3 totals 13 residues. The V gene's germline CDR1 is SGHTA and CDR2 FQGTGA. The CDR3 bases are TGTGCCAGCAGCTCATATCAGAACACTGAAGCTTTCTTT. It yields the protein CASSSYQNTEAFF.

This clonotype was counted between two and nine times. CDR3 amino acids: CSARDRVGYQPQHF. CDR3 DNA sequence: TGCAGTGCTAGGGATAGGGTAGGATATCAGCCCCAGCATTTT. This chain connects TRBV20-1 to TRBJ1-5; D is unclear. V lost 3 bases and J 5 bases, leaving 14 bases between the germline ends. The germline V gene encodes CDR1 DFQATT and CDR2 SNEGSKA (reference sequence). The CDR3 is 14 amino acids.

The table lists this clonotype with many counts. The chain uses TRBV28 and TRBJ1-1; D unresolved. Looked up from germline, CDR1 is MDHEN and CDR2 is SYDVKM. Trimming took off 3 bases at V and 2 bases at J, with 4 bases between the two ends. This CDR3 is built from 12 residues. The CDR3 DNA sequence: TGTGCCAGCAGTTTCTTAAACACTGAAGCTTTCTTT. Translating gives CASSFLNTEAFF.

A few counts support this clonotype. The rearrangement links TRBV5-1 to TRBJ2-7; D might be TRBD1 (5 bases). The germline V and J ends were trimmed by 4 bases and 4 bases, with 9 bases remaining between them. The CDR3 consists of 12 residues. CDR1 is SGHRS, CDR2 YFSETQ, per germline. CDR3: CASSTTDYEQYF. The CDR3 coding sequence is TGCGCCAGCAGCACGACAGATTACGAGCAGTACTTC.

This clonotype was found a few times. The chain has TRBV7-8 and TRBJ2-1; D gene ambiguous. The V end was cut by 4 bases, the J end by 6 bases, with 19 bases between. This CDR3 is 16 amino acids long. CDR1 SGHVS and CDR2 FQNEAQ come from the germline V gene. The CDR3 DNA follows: TGTGCCAGCAGCTCCTTAGCCCTCCCGTTCCCCAATGAGCAGTTCTTC. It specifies CASSSLALPFPNEQFF.

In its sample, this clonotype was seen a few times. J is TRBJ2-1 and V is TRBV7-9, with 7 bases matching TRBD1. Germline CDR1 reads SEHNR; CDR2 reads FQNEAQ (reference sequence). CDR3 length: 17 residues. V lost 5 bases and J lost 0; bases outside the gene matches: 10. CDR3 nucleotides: TGTGCCAGCAGCCCTCAAGGGGGCGGCAGCTCCTACAATGAGCAGTTCTTC. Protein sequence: CASSPQGGGSSYNEQFF.

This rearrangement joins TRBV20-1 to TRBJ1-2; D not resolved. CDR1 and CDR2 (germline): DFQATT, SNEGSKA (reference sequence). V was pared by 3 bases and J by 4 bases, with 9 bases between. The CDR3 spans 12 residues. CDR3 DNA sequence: TGCAGTGCTAGGAGAGGCAGCTATGGCTACACCTTC. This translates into CSARRGSYGYTF.

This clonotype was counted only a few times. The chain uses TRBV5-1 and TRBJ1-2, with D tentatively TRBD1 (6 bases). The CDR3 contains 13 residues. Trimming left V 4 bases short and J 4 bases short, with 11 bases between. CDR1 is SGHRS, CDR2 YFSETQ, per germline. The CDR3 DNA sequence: TGCGCCAGCAGCCCTGACAGGATCTATGGCTACACCTTC. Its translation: CASSPDRIYGYTF. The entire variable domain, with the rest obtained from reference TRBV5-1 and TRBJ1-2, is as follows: KAGVTQTPRYLIKTRGQQVTLSCSPISGHRSVSWYQQTPGQGLQFLFEYFSETQRNKGNFPGRFSGRQFSNSRSEMNVSTLELGDSALYLCASSPDRIYGYTFGSGTRLTVV.

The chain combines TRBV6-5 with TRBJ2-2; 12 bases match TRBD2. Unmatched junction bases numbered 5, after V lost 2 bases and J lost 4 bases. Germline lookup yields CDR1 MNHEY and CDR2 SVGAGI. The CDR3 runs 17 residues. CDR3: CASSYTSGGLGTGELFF. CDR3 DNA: TGTGCCAGCAGTTACACTAGCGGGGGGCTCGGCACCGGGGAGCTGTTTTTT.

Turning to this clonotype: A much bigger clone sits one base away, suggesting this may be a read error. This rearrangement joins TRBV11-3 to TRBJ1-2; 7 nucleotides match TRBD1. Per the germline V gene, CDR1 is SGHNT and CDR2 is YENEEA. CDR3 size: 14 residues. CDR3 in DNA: TGTGCCAGCGGACACAGGGGAGTGGACTATGGCCACACCTTC. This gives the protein CASGHRGVDYGHTF.

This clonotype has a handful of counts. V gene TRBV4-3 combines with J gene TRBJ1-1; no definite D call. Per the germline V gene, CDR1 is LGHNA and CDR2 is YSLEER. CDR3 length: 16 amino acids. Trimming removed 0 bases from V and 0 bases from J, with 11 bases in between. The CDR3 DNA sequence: TGCGCCAGCAGCCAAGAAGCCGGCCCAGTGAACACTGAAGCTTTCTTT. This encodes CASSQEAGPVNTEAFF.

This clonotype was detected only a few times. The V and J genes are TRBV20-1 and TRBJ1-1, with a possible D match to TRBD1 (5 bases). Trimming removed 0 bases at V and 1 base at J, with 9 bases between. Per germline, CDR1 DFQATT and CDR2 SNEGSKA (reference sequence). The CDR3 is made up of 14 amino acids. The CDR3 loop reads CSARDWGRNTEAFF. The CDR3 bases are TGCAGTGCTAGAGATTGGGGGAGGAACACTGAAGCTTTCTTT.

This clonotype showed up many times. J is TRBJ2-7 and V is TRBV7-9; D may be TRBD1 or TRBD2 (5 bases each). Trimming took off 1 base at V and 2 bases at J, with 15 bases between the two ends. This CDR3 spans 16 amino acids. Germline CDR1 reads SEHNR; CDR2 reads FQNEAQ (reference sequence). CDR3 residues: CASSLGGTREAYEQYF. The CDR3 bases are TGTGCCAGCAGCTTAGGTGGGACGAGAGAGGCCTACGAGCAGTACTTC.

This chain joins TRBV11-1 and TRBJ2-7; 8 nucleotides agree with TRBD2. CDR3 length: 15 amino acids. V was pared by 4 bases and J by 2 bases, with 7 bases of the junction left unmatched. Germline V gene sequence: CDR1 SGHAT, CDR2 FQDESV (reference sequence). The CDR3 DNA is TGTGCCAGCAGCTCCCTTCGACTAGCGACCTACGAGCAGTACTTC. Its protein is CASSSLRLATYEQYF.

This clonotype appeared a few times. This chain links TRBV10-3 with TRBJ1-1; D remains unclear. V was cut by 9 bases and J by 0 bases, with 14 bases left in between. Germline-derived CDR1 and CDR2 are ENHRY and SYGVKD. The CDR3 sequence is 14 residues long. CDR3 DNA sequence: TGTGCCATTGCTTCGACCCCAATGAACACTGAAGCTTTCTTT. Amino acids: CAIASTPMNTEAFF.

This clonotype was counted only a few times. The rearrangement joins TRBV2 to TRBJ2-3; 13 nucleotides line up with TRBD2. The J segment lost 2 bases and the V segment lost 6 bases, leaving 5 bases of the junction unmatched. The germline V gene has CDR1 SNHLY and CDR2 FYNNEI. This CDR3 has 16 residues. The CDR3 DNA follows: TGTGCCAGCAGGGGACTAGCGGGGCCCTTCACAGATACGCAGTATTTT. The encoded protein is CASRGLAGPFTDTQYF.

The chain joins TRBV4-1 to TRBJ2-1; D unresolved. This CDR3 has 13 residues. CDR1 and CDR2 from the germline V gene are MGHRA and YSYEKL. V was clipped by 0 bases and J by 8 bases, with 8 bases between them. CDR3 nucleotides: TGCGCCAGCAGCCAAGATCCTCTGCATGAGCAGTTCTTC. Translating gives CASSQDPLHEQFF.

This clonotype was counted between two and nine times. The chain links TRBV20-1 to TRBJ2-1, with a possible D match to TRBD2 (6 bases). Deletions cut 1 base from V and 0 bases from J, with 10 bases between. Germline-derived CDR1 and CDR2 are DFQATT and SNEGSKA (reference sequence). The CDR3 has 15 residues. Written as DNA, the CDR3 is TGCAGTGCTAGAGGTAGCGGACGCTCCTACAATGAGCAGTTCTTC. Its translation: CSARGSGRSYNEQFF.